The present TCR beta chain was sequenced within a study of T cell responses to AZD1222 COVID-19 vaccine. Across the whole study: Both about-4-week and about-12-week second-dose recipients were combined.

On this clone: Its antigen is currently unknown.

The study's findings and limits: Most donors were white British and more were female, and clonal diversity was possibly underestimated. AZD1222 recipients seropositive at baseline numbered only six.

Method: immunoSEQ multiplex PCR; TCRdb's copy keeps in-frame clones and lacks some. The sample yields more than 85,000 clones, approximately 90% seen once. This CDR3 spans 14 amino acids. In germline, CDR1 is SGHNT, CDR2 YYREEE (reference sequence). The V and J ends lost 5 bases and 1 base respectively, with 12 bases between them. Sequencing was performed on peripheral blood, taken on day 0 of AZD1222 vaccination. J is TRBJ1-1 and V is TRBV5-4; D remains unclear. The receptor comes from an adult in good health. The chain's CDR3 is CASSLQAANTEAFF. The DNA of the CDR3 is TGTGCCAGCAGTCTACAAGCCGCGAACACTGAAGCTTTCTTT.